This T cell receptor beta chain originates from a study of cytomegalovirus exposure and HLA in healthy donors. The wider study: The study placed 80% to 85% of its 398 genotyped donors in the Caucasian-associated ancestry cluster.

Regarding this clone: Antigen: not known.

Findings and caveats of the study: Despite most TCR sequences being rare, some public TCRs occurred in many donors.

Losses at the gene ends were 3 bases for V and 4 bases for J; bases not matched to a gene: 3. The CDR3 is 14 residues long. In germline, CDR1 is SGDLS, CDR2 YYNGEE. Use of 60 Vbeta and 13 Jbeta primers characterized the PCR. Profiling relied on immunoSEQ multiplex PCR, and the TCRdb table lists in-frame clones only, not all of them. The sample has 95,000 to 110,000 clones; 78% are singletons. The V gene is TRBV9, the J gene TRBJ2-7; the match to TRBD2 covers 11 bases. Material for sequencing was PBMCs. The sequence was obtained from a woman between 40 and 50 years old in good health and CMV-seronegative. The CDR3 reads CASSAGLAEYEQYF. CDR3 nucleotide sequence: TGTGCCAGCAGCGCGGGACTAGCGGAGTACGAGCAGTACTTC.